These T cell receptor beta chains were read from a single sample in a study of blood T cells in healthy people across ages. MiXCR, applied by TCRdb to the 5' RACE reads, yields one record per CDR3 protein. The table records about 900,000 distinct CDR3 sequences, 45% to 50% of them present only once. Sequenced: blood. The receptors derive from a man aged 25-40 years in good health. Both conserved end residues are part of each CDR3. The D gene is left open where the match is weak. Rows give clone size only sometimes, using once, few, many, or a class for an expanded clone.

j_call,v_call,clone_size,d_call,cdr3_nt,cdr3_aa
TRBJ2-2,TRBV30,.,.,TGTGCCTGGAGTTTATTATCGGGACCCACCGGGGAGCTGTTTTTT,CAWSLLSGPTGELFF
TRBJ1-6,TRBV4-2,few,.,TGTGCCAGCAGCCAAGATAAGGGGCTAAATTCACCCCTCCACTTT,CASSQDKGLNSPLHF
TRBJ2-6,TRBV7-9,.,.,TGTGCCAGCAGCTTAGATTTAGGTGCCTCTGGGGCCAACGTCCTGACTTTC,CASSLDLGASGANVLTF
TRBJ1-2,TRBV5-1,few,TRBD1,TGCGCCAACGTCCAGACAGGGCGAAGGCTAGGGAGCTTTAACTATGGCTACACCTTC,CANVQTGRRLGSFNYGYTF
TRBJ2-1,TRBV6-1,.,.,TGTGCCAGCGGAGAGACAGAGTACAATGAGCAGTTCTTC,CASGETEYNEQFF
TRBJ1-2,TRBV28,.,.,TGTGCCAGCAGTTTAATTCAGGGGACCGCGTATGGCTACACCTTC,CASSLIQGTAYGYTF
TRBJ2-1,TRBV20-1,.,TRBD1,TGCAGTGTCGGACAGGGAGGTGGTGAGCAGTTCTTC,CSVGQGGGEQFF
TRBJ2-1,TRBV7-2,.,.,TGTGCCAGCAGCTCCGCCCCGCGGAGCTCCTACAATGAGCAGTTCTTC,CASSSAPRSSYNEQFF
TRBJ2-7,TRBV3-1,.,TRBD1,TGTGCCAGCAGTCCCATAAGACGCGACAGGGCCGAGCAGTACTTC,CASSPIRRDRAEQYF
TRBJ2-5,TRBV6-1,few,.,TGTGCCAGCAGTGAACCCCTTAGTTTACAGACCCAGTACTTC,CASSEPLSLQTQYF
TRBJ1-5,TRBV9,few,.,TGTGCCAGCAGCGTAGGGGGGGAATTAGTGCAGCCCCAGCATTTT,CASSVGGELVQPQHF
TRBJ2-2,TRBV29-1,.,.,TGCAGCGTTGAAACCGAGAACACCGGGGAGCTGTTTTTT,CSVETENTGELFF
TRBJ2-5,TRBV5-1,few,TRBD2,TGCGCCAGCAGCTTCCTAGCGGGGGTAGGAGAGACCCAGTACTTC,CASSFLAGVGETQYF
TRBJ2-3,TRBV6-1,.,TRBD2,TGTGCCAGCAGGGAAGCCTACCTAGCGGGGACAGATACGCAGTATTTT,CASREAYLAGTDTQYF
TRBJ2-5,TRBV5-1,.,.,TGCGCCAGCAGCTTGGTAGCGACAGCGGGTGAGCAGTACTTC,CASSLVATAGEQYF